The 15 T cell receptor beta chains listed next were all sequenced from one sample in a study of pediatric ulcerative colitis (dated by TCRdb to about 2019). To prepare the library, the immunoSEQ multiplex PCR assay was applied. Entries here come from immuneACCESS through TCRdb and include only in-frame sequences with V and J called. Some clones fail to appear in such tables; in the studies checked, an unresolved V gene covers under half of the shortfall, and the cause of the remainder is unknown. Recorded for this sample are tens of thousands of clones; about 80% of them occurred a single time. Under 6.5% of the sample rests with the top ten. The sample comprised blood. The receptors were gathered from a boy younger than 18 with moderate ulcerative colitis.

This chain uses TRBV7-2 with TRBJ1-1, with D maybe TRBD1 (5 bases). V was cut by 3 bases and J by 1 base, with 12 bases left in between. The germline CDR1 and CDR2 sequences are SGHTA and FQGNSA. The CDR3 has 15 residues. The CDR3 spells CASSFRSGGNTEAFF. CDR3 DNA sequence: TGTGCCAGCAGCTTTAGATCGGGGGGGAACACTGAAGCTTTCTTT.

The chain links TRBV27 to TRBJ2-1; the D gene could be TRBD1 or TRBD2 (5 bases each). The CDR3 has 17 residues. Trimming left V 2 bases short and J 0 bases short, with 14 bases between. From germline, CDR1 is MNHEY and CDR2 SMNVEV (reference sequence). In DNA, the CDR3 is TGTGCCAGCAGTTTAGACTATAGAGACAGCTCCTACAATGAGCAGTTCTTC. This gives the protein CASSLDYRDSSYNEQFF.

The rearrangement uses TRBV7-9 and TRBJ1-4; 7 bases are shared with TRBD1. Germline V gene lookup returns CDR1 SEHNR and CDR2 FQNEAQ (reference sequence). This CDR3 is built from 16 residues. V was pared by 1 base and J by 5 bases, with 7 bases of the junction left unmatched. CDR3 region: CASSLDQQGVNEKLFF. The CDR3, as DNA: TGTGCCAGCAGCTTAGACCAGCAGGGGGTAAATGAAAAACTGTTTTTT. Full variable domain (missing parts from reference TRBV7-9 and TRBJ1-4): DTGVSQNPRHKITKRGQNVTFRCDPISEHNRLYWYRQTLGQGPEFLTYFQNEAQLEKSRLLSDRFSAERPKGSFSTLEIQRTEQGDSAMYLCASSLDQQGVNEKLFFGSGTQLSVL.

This clone was counted only a few times. This chain uses TRBV9 with TRBJ1-1; 7 nucleotides match TRBD1. The V gene end was trimmed by 0 bases and the J gene end by 3 bases; junction bases not matched to a gene: 5. Germline lookup yields CDR1 SGDLS and CDR2 YYNGEE. This CDR3 contains 15 residues. CDR3 residues: CASSVGDSDDTEAFF. In nucleotides, the CDR3 is TGTGCCAGCAGCGTAGGGGACAGCGATGACACTGAAGCTTTCTTT.

The chain has TRBV7-2 and TRBJ1-2, with 10 positions matching TRBD1. V trimming: 1 base; J trimming: 2 bases; junction bases outside the gene matches: 4. Germline values: CDR1 SGHTA, CDR2 FQGNSA. This CDR3 region has 16 residues. DNA of the CDR3: TGTGCCAGCAGCTTAGTGTGGGACAGGGGAAACTATGGCTACACCTTC. Amino acid sequence: CASSLVWDRGNYGYTF.

In DNA form, the CDR3 reads TGCGCCAGCAGCGGGCCGGGAGCGAACACTGAAGCTTTCTTT. Its protein is CASSGPGANTEAFF. The V gene is TRBV5-1, the J gene TRBJ1-1, with D hard to call. Per the germline V gene, CDR1 is SGHRS and CDR2 is YFSETQ. Deletions cut 4 bases from V and 1 base from J, with 11 bases between. The CDR3 totals 14 residues.

This clone was seen a handful of times. The chain joins TRBV5-8 to TRBJ1-5, with a weak D call TRBD1 (6 bases). This CDR3 spans 14 amino acids. V was cut by 4 bases and J by 1 base, with 9 bases left in between. The germline V gene encodes CDR1 SGHTS and CDR2 YDEGEE. The CDR3 sequence is CASSGGGSNQPQHF. CDR3 DNA sequence: TGTGCCAGCAGCGGAGGGGGAAGCAATCAGCCCCAGCATTTT.

CDR3 sequence: CASSLVLAGPSSTDTQYF. The CDR3 bases are TGTGCCAGCAGCTTAGTGTTAGCGGGGCCTTCTAGCACAGATACGCAGTATTTT. J is TRBJ2-3 and V is TRBV7-7; 8 bases match TRBD2. Germline values: CDR1 SSHAT, CDR2 FNYEAQ (reference sequence). This CDR3 has 18 amino acids. Trimming took 1 base from V and 0 from J; bases not matched to a gene: 9.

The chain joins TRBV6-5 to TRBJ2-3; 8 bases are a match to TRBD2. Germline V lookup: CDR1 MNHEY, CDR2 SVGAGI. The CDR3 has 16 residues. J gave up 5 bases and V 0 bases, and 7 bases lay outside the gene matches. CDR3 sequence reads: CASSYSAGGYEDTQYF. The CDR3 coding sequence is TGTGCCAGCAGTTACTCCGCGGGGGGCTACGAAGATACGCAGTATTTT.

The chain has TRBV10-3 and TRBJ2-7; 9 bases match TRBD1. V trimming: 4 bases; J trimming: 3 bases; junction bases outside the gene matches: 22. Germline V gene lookup returns CDR1 ENHRY and CDR2 SYGVKD. There are 20 residues in the CDR3. CDR3 in DNA: TGTGCCATCAGTGGTCAGCCCCCGGGACAGGGTTATGTGTTGGTCTACGAGCAGTACTTC. It yields the protein CAISGQPPGQGYVLVYEQYF.

The chain links TRBV19 to TRBJ1-1; the D is unclear. CDR3 size: 12 residues. Trimming took 4 bases from V and 9 from J, leaving 12 bases between them. From germline, CDR1 is LNHDA and CDR2 SQIVND (reference sequence). The CDR3 DNA reads as TGTGCCAGTAGTAGACCCGGGCCGAAAGCTTTCTTT. Translated: CASSRPGPKAFF.

The chain employs TRBV7-6 and TRBJ1-4; the D is unclear. Germline V gene data show CDR1 as SGHVS and CDR2 as FNYEAQ. The CDR3 sequence is 12 residues long. V gave up 1 base and J gave up 8 bases, with 5 bases separating them. The CDR3 coding sequence is TGTGCCAGCAGCTTAGACGGGGAAAAACTGTTTTTT. Amino acids: CASSLDGEKLFF.

This rearrangement joins TRBV19 to TRBJ2-2; 9 nucleotides agree with TRBD2. J was trimmed by 4 bases and V by 6 bases; bases with no gene match: 9. CDR3 length equals 16 residues. Germline lookup yields CDR1 LNHDA and CDR2 SQIVND (reference sequence). The CDR3 sequence: CASSRSGSLATGELFF. CDR3 in DNA: TGTGCCAGTAGCCGTAGCGGGAGTTTGGCCACCGGGGAGCTGTTTTTT.

This chain joins TRBV19 and TRBJ2-7, with 7 bases identical to TRBD1. The germline V gene has CDR1 LNHDA and CDR2 SQIVND (reference sequence). V shed 9 bases, J shed 2 bases, and the junction held 4 bases outside the gene matches. CDR3 size: 12 residues. CDR3 bases: TGTGCCAGGACAGGGCCCCCCTACGAGCAGTACTTC. Its translation is CARTGPPYEQYF.

This chain joins TRBV6-5 and TRBJ1-2; D ambiguous. V was cut by 4 bases and J by 6 bases, with 9 bases left in between. This CDR3 contains 12 residues. Germline loops: CDR1 MNHEY, CDR2 SVGAGI. The CDR3 DNA reads as TGTGCCAGCAGTTCGGGGATTCATGGCTACACCTTC. Protein product: CASSSGIHGYTF.